The clone carrying this T cell receptor (beta chain) was detected once. This sample is drawn from a study of shared T cell receptors in the human thymus. Germline CDR1 reads MNHEY; CDR2 reads SVGAGI. Trimming left V 4 bases short and J 4 bases short, with 19 bases between. The CDR3 sequence is 16 residues long. Some clones are missing from TCRdb's copy, which holds only in-frame ones; the method was immunoSEQ multiplex PCR. The profile covers hundreds of thousands of clones, with more than 70% appearing a single time and under 0.01% taken by the ten largest. The sample was also reused in another study, on human thymus T cells. This second study says: Thymic samples were excised during corrective heart operations. Repertoires from thymus and blood appeared to show biased V and J gene usage. A high degree of thymic repertoire overlap among unrelated individuals was reported in related research.

The J gene is TRBJ1-2, the V gene TRBV6-5; D is unresolved. What was sequenced was thymocytes. The source of this sequence is a boy under three years old with a congenital heart defect. The DNA for the CDR3 is TGTGCCAGCAGTTTCCATCTCCGACAAAATTTCTATGGCTACACCTTC. Translation: CASSFHLRQNFYGYTF.